The present entry profiles one TCR beta chain with its context. What it binds is unknown. This sample was included in a study of cytomegalovirus exposure and HLA in healthy donors. Overall study context: The study's early data release held about 77 million unique TCRs from HLA-typed donors.

General study points: A later analysis showed that HLA-associated TCR beta chains had undergone more clonal expansion than equally common others. Researchers reported in a later analysis that a missense DCLRE1C variant was tied to TCR beta V- and J-gene trimming. The study recorded about 160 TCR beta chains that were cytomegalovirus-associated.

PCR primers comprised 60 Vbeta and 13 Jbeta primers. Profiling relied on immunoSEQ multiplex PCR, and the TCRdb table lists in-frame clones only, not all of them. The table includes about 160,000 clones, 81% detected once. V trimming: 5 bases; J trimming: 6 bases; junction bases outside the gene matches: 4. CDR3 length equals 13 residues. Germline V CDR1 and CDR2: SGHTA, FQGNSA. Specimen: PBMCs. This chain links TRBV7-2 with TRBJ2-4; 7 positions match TRBD2. The sequence was obtained from a woman in her forties or fifties in good health and CMV-seronegative. The CDR3 bases are TGTGCCAGCAGCCGGGGGGTGGGAAACATTCAGTACTTC. It encodes CASSRGVGNIQYF.